The 20 T cell receptor beta chains reported below all come from one sample, sequenced in a study of CD8 T cells in ankylosing spondylitis. Findings and limits, study-wide: There was a TCR beta motif, made of eight highly homologous variants, that appeared characteristic of ankylosing spondylitis blood.

TCRdb reanalysed the 5' RACE reads using MiXCR and keeps one entry per CDR3 protein. This table holds fewer than 400,000 distinct CDR3 sequences, around 22% found once. No antigen has been assigned to these receptors. Sequencing was done on a sample of blood, either unsorted or a sorted T cell fraction (not recorded which). These receptors all stem from a male donor with ankylosing spondylitis.

This clonotype was detected only a few times. CDR3 protein: CASSPRFNGYNEQFF. CDR3 in DNA: TGTGCCAGCAGCCCTCGGTTTAACGGGTACAATGAGCAGTTCTTC. The V and J genes are TRBV7-3 and TRBJ2-1; D is unresolved. Germline CDR1 SGHTA, CDR2 FQGTGA. With 5 bases removed from V and 4 bases from J, the gap between germline ends came to 15 bases. The CDR3 is 15 residues long.

V and J are TRBV18 and TRBJ2-7; TRBD2 is a possible D gene (6 bases). The CDR3 is 13 amino acids. The V and J ends lost 4 bases and 5 bases respectively, with 12 bases between them. The germline V gene has CDR1 KGHSH and CDR2 LQKENI. CDR3 DNA sequence: TGTGCCAGCTCACAGGTGGAGGGAAACGAGCAGTACTTC. Protein: CASSQVEGNEQYF.

The chain combines TRBV6-1 with TRBJ2-2; no reliable D call. The CDR3 is 15 residues long. Trimming took off 7 bases at V and 5 bases at J, with 17 bases between the two ends. Germline V gene lookup returns CDR1 MNHNS and CDR2 SASEGT. CDR3 coding DNA: TGTGCCAGCACTCCCGGCACTGGTAAAACCGGGGAGCTGTTTTTT. Translated, it gives CASTPGTGKTGELFF.

This rearrangement joins TRBV6-2 or TRBV6-3 to TRBJ2-7, with unresolved D. Germline V gene data show CDR1 as MNHEY and CDR2 as SVGEGT. The CDR3 is made up of 13 amino acids. V dropped 4 bases and J dropped 6 bases, with 13 bases sitting between them. CDR3 loop: CASSSVSGLEQYF. CDR3 in DNA: TGTGCCAGCAGTTCGGTTTCAGGTCTCGAGCAGTACTTC.

The table lists this clonotype with a few counts. The CDR3 is CSVHQTGGGEQYF. DNA of the CDR3: TGCAGCGTTCACCAGACAGGGGGCGGCGAGCAGTACTTC. The rearrangement joins TRBV29-1 to TRBJ2-7; 10 bases match TRBD1. CDR3 length equals 13 residues. The germline gives CDR1 SQVTM, CDR2 ANQGSEA. The ends lost 5 bases at V and 6 bases at J; junction bases unmatched: 7.

Turning to this clonotype: The junction does not match germline at one end; this may be a read error. The rearrangement uses TRBV20-1 and TRBJ2-7, with 13 bases matching TRBD2. The CDR3 is 16 residues long. The germline V gene has CDR1 DFQATT and CDR2 SNEGSKA (reference sequence). CDR3 region: CSAPGLAGVGSFEQYF. The CDR3 DNA is TGCAGTGCCCCCGGACTAGCGGGAGTGGGCTCCTTCGAGCAGTACTTC.

In its sample, this clonotype was seen a few times. The chain recombines TRBV15 with TRBJ2-1; maybe TRBD1 (5 bases). V was clipped by 8 bases and J by 0 bases, with 8 bases between them. The germline CDR1 and CDR2 sequences are LNHNV and YYDKDF (reference sequence). This CDR3 is built from 13 residues. In DNA form, the CDR3 reads TGTGCCACCCAGGGCAGCTCCTACAATGAGCAGTTCTTC. Amino acid sequence: CATQGSSYNEQFF.

The genes are TRBV29-1 and TRBJ2-7, with TRBD1 as a possible D gene (5 bases). Germline lookup yields CDR1 SQVTM and CDR2 ANQGSEA. The CDR3 runs to 12 residues. Trimming shortened V by 8 bases and J by 1 base, and 12 bases separated the two germline ends. CDR3 loop: CSHRQLSYEQYF. The CDR3 DNA sequence: TGCAGCCATAGACAGCTTTCCTACGAGCAGTACTTC.

This clonotype was recorded many times. The chain carries TRBV20-1 and TRBJ2-1; TRBD2 aligns across 7 bases. Germline CDR1 and CDR2: DFQATT and SNEGSKA (reference sequence). V lost 5 bases to trimming and J lost 7 bases; unmatched junction nucleotides: 14. CDR3 length: 15 residues. CDR3 coding DNA: TGCAGTGCTGCCTTACGGGGAGGGCCGTGGAATGAGCAGTTCTTC. It translates to CSAALRGGPWNEQFF.

Ten or more counts support this clonotype. The chain links TRBV29-1 to TRBJ2-7; TRBD1 matches 11 bases. Germline V lookup: CDR1 SQVTM, CDR2 ANQGSEA. The CDR3 sequence is 13 residues long. Trimming took 4 bases from V and 6 from J; bases not matched to a gene: 5. CDR3 sequence: CSVAGQGAGEQYF. The CDR3 region has the DNA TGCAGCGTTGCCGGACAGGGGGCAGGCGAGCAGTACTTC.

This CDR3 reads CASSDSYSNQPQHF. CDR3 nucleotide sequence: TGTGCCAGCAGTGACAGCTATAGCAATCAGCCCCAGCATTTT. The chain uses TRBV6-1 and TRBJ1-5; D is unresolved. Between the trimmed V and J ends, which lost 3 bases and 0 bases, there was a span of 6 bases. Looked up from germline, CDR1 is MNHNS and CDR2 is SASEGT. The CDR3 consists of 14 residues.

The V gene is TRBV18, the J gene TRBJ2-7; D is possibly TRBD1 (6 bases). The germline V gene has CDR1 KGHSH and CDR2 LQKENI. The CDR3 extends over 12 amino acids. Trimming stripped 5 bases from V and 4 bases from J, with 9 bases between. CDR3 nucleotide sequence: TGTGCCAGCTCAGTACAGGGTTACGAGCAGTACTTC. This translates into CASSVQGYEQYF.

The V and J genes are TRBV28 and TRBJ2-5; 8 bases fit TRBD1. CDR1 and CDR2 from the germline V gene are MDHEN and SYDVKM. The CDR3 has 13 residues. The V segment lost 10 bases and the J segment 4 bases; nucleotides outside the gene matches: 8. The CDR3: CATVTGGRETQYF. In DNA, the CDR3 is TGTGCCACTGTCACAGGGGGACGAGAGACCCAGTACTTC.

The J gene is TRBJ1-1, the V gene TRBV24-1; D is unclear. The CDR3 extends over 10 amino acids. Looked up from germline, CDR1 is KGHDR and CDR2 is SFDVKD. Deletions cut 6 bases from V and 4 bases from J, with 2 bases between. The CDR3 protein is CATSFTEAFF. In DNA, the CDR3 is TGTGCCACCAGTTTCACTGAAGCTTTCTTT.

This clonotype was seen once. V and J are TRBV5-6 and TRBJ1-5; D not resolved. CDR3 length equals 16 residues. Germline values: CDR1 SGHDT, CDR2 YYEEEE. Deletions cut 1 base from V and 0 bases from J, with 11 bases between. In DNA form, the CDR3 reads TGTGCCAGCAGCTTGTTCACACGAAATAGCAATCAGCCCCAGCATTTT. It yields the protein CASSLFTRNSNQPQHF.

The gene calls are TRBV12-3 or TRBV12-4 and TRBJ2-1; 8 nucleotides match TRBD1. The CDR3 length is 17 residues. V lost 5 bases and J lost 1; bases outside the gene matches: 10. The CDR3 nucleotides read TGTGCCAGCAGTCTTGATTGGACAGGGCAATCCTACAATGAGCAGTTCTTC. It encodes CASSLDWTGQSYNEQFF.

This chain connects TRBV28 to TRBJ1-5; D perhaps matches TRBD1 (5 bases). The V end lost 10 bases, the J end lost 5 bases, and 24 bases lay between the germline ends. Germline assignment: CDR1 MDHEN and CDR2 SYDVKM. The CDR3 runs to 16 residues. The CDR3 sequence: CATSLGGRVGDQPQHF. CDR3 DNA sequence: TGTGCCACCAGCTTAGGAGGCAGGGTTGGGGATCAGCCCCAGCATTTT.

The chain recombines TRBV9 with TRBJ2-4; D call uncertain. CDR1 and CDR2 from the germline V gene are SGDLS and YYNGEE. The CDR3 loop spans 15 amino acids. V was pared by 8 bases and J by 2 bases, with 17 bases between. The CDR3 DNA reads as TGTGCCAGGCCTCGATGCCAATGGACCAAAAACATTCAGTACTTC. Translation gives CARPRCQWTKNIQYF.

The chain combines TRBV11-2 with TRBJ2-1; D possibly corresponds to TRBD2 (7 bases). Trimming cost V 1 base and J 8 bases, with 24 bases left between them. The CDR3 is 18 amino acids. CDR1 is SGHAT and CDR2 is FQNNGV in the germline V gene. Written as DNA, the CDR3 is TGTGCCAGCAGCTTAGGACTCCACGGCGGAGGGGGAGGGCATGAGCAGTTCTTC. Translating it yields CASSLGLHGGGGGHEQFF.

This clonotype came up a few times. The rearrangement joins TRBV7-9 to TRBJ2-1; possibly TRBD1 for D (6 bases). The length of the CDR3 is 16 residues. Trimming left V 5 bases short and J 6 bases short, with 20 bases between. Germline lookup yields CDR1 SEHNR and CDR2 FQNEAQ (reference sequence). The CDR3 protein is CASSTGLGRGSNEQFF. CDR3 bases: TGTGCCAGCAGCACCGGTCTAGGCAGGGGATCCAATGAGCAGTTCTTC.